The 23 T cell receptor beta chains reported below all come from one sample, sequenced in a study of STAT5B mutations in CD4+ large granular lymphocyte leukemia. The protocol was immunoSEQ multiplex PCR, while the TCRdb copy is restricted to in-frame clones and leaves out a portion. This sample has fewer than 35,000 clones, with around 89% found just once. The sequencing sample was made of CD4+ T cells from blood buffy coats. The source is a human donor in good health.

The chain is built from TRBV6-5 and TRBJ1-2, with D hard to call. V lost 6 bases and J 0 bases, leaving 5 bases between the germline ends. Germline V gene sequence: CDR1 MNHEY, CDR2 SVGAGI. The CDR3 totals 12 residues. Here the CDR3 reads CASRQTNYGYTF. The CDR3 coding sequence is TGTGCCAGCAGACAGACTAACTATGGCTACACCTTC.

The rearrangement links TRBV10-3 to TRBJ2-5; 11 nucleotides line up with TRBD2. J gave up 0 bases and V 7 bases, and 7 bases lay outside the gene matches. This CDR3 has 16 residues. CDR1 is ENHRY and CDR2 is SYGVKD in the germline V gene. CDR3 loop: CAINSPSGGNQETQYF. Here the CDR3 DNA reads TGTGCCATCAATAGCCCTAGCGGGGGGAACCAAGAGACCCAGTACTTC.

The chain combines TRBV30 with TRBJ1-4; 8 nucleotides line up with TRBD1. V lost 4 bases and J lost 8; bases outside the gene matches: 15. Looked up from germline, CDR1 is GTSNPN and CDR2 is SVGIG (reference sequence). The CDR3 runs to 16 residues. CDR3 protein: CAWTDRVSRSREKLFF. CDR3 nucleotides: TGTGCCTGGACGGACAGGGTTTCTCGAAGCAGAGAAAAACTGTTTTTT.

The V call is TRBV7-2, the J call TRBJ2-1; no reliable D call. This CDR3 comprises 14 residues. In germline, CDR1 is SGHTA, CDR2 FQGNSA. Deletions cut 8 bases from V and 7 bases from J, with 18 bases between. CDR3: CASSRRKASNEQFF. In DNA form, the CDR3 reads TGTGCCAGCTCCCGGAGAAAGGCCTCAAATGAGCAGTTCTTC.

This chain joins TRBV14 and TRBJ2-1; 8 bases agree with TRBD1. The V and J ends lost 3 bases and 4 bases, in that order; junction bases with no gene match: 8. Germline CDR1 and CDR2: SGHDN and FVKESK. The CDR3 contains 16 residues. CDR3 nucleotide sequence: TGTGCCAGCAGCCACTTGACGGGACAGGTATACAATGAGCAGTTCTTC. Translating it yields CASSHLTGQVYNEQFF. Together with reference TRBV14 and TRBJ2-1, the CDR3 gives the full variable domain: EAGVTQFPSHSVIEKGQTVTLRCDPISGHDNLYWYRRVMGKEIKFLLHFVKESKQDESGMPNNRFLAERTGGTYSTLKVQPAELEDSGVYFCASSHLTGQVYNEQFFGPGTRLTVL.

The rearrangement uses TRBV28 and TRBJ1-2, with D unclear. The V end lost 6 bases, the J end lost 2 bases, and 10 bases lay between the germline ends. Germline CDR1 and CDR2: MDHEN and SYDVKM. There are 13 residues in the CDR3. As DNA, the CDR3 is TGTGCCAGCAGAAAATTAGGGAACTATGGCTACACCTTC. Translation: CASRKLGNYGYTF.

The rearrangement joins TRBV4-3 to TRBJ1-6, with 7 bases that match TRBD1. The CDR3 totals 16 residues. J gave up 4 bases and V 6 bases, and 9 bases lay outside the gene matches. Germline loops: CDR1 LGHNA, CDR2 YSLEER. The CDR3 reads CASSQTGSGYNSPLHF. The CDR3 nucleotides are TGCGCCAGCAGTCAGACAGGGTCAGGTTATAATTCACCCCTCCACTTT.

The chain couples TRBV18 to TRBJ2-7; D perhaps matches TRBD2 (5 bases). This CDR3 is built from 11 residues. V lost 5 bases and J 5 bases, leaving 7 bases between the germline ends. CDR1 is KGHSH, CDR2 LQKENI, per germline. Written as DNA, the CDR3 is TGTGCCAGCTCAAAAGCGGACGAGCAGTACTTC. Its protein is CASSKADEQYF.

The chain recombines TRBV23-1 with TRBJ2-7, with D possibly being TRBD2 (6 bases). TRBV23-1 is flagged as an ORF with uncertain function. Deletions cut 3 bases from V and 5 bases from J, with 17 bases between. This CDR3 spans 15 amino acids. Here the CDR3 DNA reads TGCGCCAGCAGTCAGACCCCCCCCGGGAGAAACGAGCAGTACTTC. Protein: CASSQTPPGRNEQYF.

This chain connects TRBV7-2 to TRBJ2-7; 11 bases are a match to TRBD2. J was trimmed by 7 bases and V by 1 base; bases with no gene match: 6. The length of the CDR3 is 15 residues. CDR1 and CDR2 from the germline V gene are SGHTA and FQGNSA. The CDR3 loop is CASSLEWLAGGEQYF. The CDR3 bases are TGTGCCAGCAGCTTAGAATGGCTAGCGGGGGGAGAGCAGTACTTC.

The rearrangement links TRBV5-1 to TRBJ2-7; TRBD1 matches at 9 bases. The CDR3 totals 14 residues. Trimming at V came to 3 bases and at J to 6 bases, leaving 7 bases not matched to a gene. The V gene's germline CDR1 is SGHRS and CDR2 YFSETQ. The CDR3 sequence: CASSSYRGRIEQYF. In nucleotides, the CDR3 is TGCGCCAGCAGCTCCTACAGGGGGCGGATCGAGCAGTACTTC.

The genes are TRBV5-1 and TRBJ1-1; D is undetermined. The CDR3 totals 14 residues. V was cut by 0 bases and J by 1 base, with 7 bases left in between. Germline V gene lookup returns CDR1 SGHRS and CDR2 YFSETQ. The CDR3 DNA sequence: TGCGCCAGCAGCTTGGCCCCCGAGAACACTGAAGCTTTCTTT. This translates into CASSLAPENTEAFF.

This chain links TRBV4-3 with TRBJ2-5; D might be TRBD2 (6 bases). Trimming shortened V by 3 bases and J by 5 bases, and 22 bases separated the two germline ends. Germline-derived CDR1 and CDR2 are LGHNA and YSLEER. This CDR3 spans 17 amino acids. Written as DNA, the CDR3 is TGCGCCAGCAGCCAGGCCTACTATGGAGGGTTTCGTGAGACCCAGTACTTC. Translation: CASSQAYYGGFRETQYF.

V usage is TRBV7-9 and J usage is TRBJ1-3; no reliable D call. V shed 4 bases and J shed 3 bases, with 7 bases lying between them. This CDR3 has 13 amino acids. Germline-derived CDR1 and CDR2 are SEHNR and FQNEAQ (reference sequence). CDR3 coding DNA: TGTGCCAGCAGCTCCGGAAATGGAAACACCATATATTTT. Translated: CASSSGNGNTIYF. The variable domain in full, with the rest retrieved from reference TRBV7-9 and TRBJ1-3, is DTGVSQNPRHKITKRGQNVTFRCDPISEHNRLYWYRQTLGQGPEFLTYFQNEAQLEKSRLLSDRFSAERPKGSFSTLEIQRTEQGDSAMYLCASSSGNGNTIYFGEGSWLTVV.

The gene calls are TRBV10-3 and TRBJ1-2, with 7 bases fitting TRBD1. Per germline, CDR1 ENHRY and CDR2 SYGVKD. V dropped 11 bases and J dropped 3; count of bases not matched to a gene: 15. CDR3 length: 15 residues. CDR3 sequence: CAVQGPYNSDYGYTF. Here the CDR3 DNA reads TGTGCCGTACAGGGGCCCTATAATTCGGACTATGGCTACACCTTC.

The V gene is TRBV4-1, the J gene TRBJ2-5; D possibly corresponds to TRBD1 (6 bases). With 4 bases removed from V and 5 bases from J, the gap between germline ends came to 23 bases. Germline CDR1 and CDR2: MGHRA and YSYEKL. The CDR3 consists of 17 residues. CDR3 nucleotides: TGCGCCAGCAGCCGAGCAGGGGTTCGTGGGGCCGAGGAGACCCAGTACTTC. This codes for CASSRAGVRGAEETQYF.

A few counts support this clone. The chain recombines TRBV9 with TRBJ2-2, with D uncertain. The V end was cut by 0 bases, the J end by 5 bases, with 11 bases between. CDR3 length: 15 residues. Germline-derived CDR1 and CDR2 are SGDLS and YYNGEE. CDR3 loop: CASSVEERRTGELFF. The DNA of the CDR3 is TGTGCCAGCAGCGTAGAAGAGCGTCGTACCGGGGAGCTGTTTTTT.

The chain's CDR3 is CASSVEGLAYTDTQYF. CDR3 coding DNA: TGTGCCAGCAGCGTAGAGGGTCTAGCGTACACAGATACGCAGTATTTT. The rearrangement uses TRBV9 and TRBJ2-3; a possible D gene is TRBD2 (6 bases). The CDR3 consists of 16 residues. Germline loops: CDR1 SGDLS, CDR2 YYNGEE. The V end was cut by 0 bases, the J end by 2 bases, with 13 bases between.

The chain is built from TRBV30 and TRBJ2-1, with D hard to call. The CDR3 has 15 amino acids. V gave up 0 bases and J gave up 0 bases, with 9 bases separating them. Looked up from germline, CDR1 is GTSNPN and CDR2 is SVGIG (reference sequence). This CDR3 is CAWSVGQSSYNEQFF. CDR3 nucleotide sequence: TGTGCCTGGAGTGTAGGTCAAAGCTCCTACAATGAGCAGTTCTTC.

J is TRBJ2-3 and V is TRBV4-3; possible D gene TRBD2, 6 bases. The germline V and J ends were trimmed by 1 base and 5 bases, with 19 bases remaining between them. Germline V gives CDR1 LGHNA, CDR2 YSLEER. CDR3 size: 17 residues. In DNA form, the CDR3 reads TGCGCCAGCAGCCAAGCGGGGAGGCGGGGCGATGGAGATACGCAGTATTTT. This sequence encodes CASSQAGRRGDGDTQYF.

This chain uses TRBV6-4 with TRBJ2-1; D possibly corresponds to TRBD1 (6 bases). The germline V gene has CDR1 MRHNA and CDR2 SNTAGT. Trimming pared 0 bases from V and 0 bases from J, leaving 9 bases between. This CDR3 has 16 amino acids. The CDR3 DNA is TGTGCCAGCAGTGACTCAAGGGGGAGCTCCTACAATGAGCAGTTCTTC. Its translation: CASSDSRGSSYNEQFF.

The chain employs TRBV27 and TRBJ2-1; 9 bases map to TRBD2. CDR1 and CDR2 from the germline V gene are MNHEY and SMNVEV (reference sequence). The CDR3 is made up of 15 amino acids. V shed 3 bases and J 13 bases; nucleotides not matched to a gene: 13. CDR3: CASSFLTGGREGQFF. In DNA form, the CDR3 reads TGTGCCAGCAGTTTCCTCACGGGGGGGCGGGAGGGCCAGTTCTTC.

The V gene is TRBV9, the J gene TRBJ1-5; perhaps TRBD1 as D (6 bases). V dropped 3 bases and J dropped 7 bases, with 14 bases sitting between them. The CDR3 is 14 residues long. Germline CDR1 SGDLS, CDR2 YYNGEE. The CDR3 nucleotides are TGTGCCAGCAGCGCCCGGGACAATCTCCAGCCCCAGCATTTT. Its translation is CASSARDNLQPQHF. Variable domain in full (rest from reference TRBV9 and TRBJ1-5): DSGVTQTPKHLITATGQRVTLRCSPRSGDLSVYWYQQSLDQGLQFLIQYYNGEERAKGNILERFSAQQFPDLHSELNLSSLELGDSALYFCASSARDNLQPQHFGDGTRLSIL.